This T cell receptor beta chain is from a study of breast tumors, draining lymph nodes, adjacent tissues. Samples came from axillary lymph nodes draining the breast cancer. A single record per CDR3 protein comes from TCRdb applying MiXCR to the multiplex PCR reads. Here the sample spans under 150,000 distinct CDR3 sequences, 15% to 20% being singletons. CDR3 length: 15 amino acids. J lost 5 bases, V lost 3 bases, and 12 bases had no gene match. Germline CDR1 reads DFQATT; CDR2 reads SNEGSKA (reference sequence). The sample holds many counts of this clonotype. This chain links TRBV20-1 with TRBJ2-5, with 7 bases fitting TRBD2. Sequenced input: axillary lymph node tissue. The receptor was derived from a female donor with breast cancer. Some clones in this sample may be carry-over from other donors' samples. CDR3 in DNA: TGCAGTGCTAGGAGAACCGGGACTATGGGGGAGACCCAGTACTTC. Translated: CSARRTGTMGETQYF.